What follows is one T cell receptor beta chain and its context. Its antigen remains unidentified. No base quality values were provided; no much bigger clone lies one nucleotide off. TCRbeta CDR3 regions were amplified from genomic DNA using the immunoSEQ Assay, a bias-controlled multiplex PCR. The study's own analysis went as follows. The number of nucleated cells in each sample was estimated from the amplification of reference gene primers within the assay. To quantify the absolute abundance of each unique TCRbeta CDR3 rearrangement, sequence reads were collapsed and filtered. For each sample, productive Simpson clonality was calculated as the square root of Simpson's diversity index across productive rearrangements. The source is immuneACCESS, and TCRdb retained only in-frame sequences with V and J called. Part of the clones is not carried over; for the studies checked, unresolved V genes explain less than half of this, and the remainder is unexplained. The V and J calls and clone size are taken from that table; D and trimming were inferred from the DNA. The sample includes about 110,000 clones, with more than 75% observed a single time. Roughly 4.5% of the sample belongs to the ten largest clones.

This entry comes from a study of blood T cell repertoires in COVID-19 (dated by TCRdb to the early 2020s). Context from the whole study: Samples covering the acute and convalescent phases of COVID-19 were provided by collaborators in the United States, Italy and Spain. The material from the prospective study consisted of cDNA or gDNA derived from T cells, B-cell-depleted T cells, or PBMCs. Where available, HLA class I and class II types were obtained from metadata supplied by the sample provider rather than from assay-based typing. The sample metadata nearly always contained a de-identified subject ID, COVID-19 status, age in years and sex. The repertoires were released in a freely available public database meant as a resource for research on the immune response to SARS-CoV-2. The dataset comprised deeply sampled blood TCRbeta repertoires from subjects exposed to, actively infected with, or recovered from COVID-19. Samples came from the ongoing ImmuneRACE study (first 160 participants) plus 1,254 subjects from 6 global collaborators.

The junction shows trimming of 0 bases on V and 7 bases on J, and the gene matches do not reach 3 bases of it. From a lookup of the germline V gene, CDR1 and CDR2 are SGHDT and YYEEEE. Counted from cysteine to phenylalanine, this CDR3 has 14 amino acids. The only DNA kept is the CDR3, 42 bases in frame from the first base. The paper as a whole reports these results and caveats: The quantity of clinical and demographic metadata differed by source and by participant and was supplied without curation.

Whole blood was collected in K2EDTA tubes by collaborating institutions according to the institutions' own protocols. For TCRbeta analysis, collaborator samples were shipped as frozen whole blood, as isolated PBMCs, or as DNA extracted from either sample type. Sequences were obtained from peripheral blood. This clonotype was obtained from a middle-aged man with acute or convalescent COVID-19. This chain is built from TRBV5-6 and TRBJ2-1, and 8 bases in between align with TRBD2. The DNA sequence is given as TGTGCCAGCAGCTTGGTTTTAGCGGGAAATGAGCAGTTCTTC. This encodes CASSLVLAGNEQFF.